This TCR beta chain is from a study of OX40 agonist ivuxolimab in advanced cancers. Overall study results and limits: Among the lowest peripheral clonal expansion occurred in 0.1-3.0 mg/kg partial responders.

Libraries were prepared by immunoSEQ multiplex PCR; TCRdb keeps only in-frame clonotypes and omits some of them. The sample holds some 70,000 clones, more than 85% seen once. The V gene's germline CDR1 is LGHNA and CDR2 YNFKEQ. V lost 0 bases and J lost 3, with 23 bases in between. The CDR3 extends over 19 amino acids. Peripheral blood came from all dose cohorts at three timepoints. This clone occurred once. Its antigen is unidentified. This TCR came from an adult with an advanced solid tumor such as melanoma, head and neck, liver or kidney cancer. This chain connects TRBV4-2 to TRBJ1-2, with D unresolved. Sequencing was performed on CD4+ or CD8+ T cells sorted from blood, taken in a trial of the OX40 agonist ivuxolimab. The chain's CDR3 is CASSQDLGRPQSIDYGYTF. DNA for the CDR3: TGTGCCAGCAGCCAAGATCTAGGGCGGCCCCAGAGTATTGACTATGGCTACACCTTC.